This entry features one T cell receptor (beta chain) sequence. Its matching antigen is unknown. This record belongs to a study of T cells in localized non-small cell lung cancer. Regarding the study as a whole: Adjacent lung exhibited a median of approximately 59 among the 100 most abundant tumor clones. Higher blood T cell density tracked longer overall survival. Uninvolved adjacent lung showed the highest T cell clonality, exceeding tumor. Because sequencing included only one region (of the tumor), heterogeneity remains possible.

This table comes from immunoSEQ multiplex PCR, and its TCRdb copy is limited to in-frame clones, with some not included. The sample lists about 11,000 clones, over 70% occurring once. CDR1 is MNHNS and CDR2 is SASEGT in the germline V gene. Trimming removed 7 bases from V and 3 bases from J; junction bases left unmatched: 8. The CDR3 extends over 14 amino acids. The material sequenced was peripheral blood, taken before any cancer treatment. This clonotype was obtained from a male donor aged 60 or over with stage I lung adenocarcinoma. V is TRBV6-1 and J is TRBJ1-2, with TRBD1 identical over 7 bases. As DNA, the CDR3 is TGTGCCAGCACGACCAGGGGGGGCGACTATGGCTACACCTTC. As protein: CASTTRGGDYGYTF.